Here is one TCR beta chain with its context. This specimen belongs to a study of blood T cell repertoires in COVID-19. Patients from Seattle were sampled longitudinally, starting during active infection. Trimming took 0 bases from V and 7 from J, leaving 12 bases between them. Germline V lookup: CDR1 LNHDA, CDR2 SQIVND (reference sequence). The CDR3 is made up of 14 amino acids. TCRdb's copy holds only in-frame clones and misses some; the assay was immunoSEQ multiplex PCR. The sample shows about 250,000 clones, 70% to 90% of them seen only once. The V call is TRBV19, the J call TRBJ1-2; D remains ambiguous. The sample was peripheral blood. The TCR was taken from a woman aged 25 to 39 with COVID-19, enrolled during active disease. The CDR3 reads CASSIDRGWRGYTF. CDR3 DNA: TGTGCCAGTAGTATAGATCGGGGTTGGCGTGGCTACACCTTC.